This T cell receptor beta chain derives from a study of T cells in Graves' hyperthyroidism and ophthalmopathy. This clonotype occurred a few times. Germline CDR1 DFQATT, CDR2 SNEGSKA (reference sequence). V lost 3 bases to trimming and J lost 5 bases; unmatched junction nucleotides: 10. This CDR3 region has 15 residues. Amplification targeted TCR beta CDR3 regions from RNA transcripts. The TCR CDR3 first-round RT-PCR relied on the HTBI primer set. TCRdb redid the calling of the multiplex PCR reads with MiXCR, one entry per CDR3 protein. The repertoire consists of more than 500,000 distinct CDR3 sequences, with around 15% occurring once and the leading ten covering 3% to 4.5%.

V is TRBV20-1 and J is TRBJ2-5, with TRBD1 identical over 9 bases. The sample was blood. The sequence was collected from a woman younger than 45 with Graves' hyperthyroidism. Here the CDR3 DNA reads TGCAGTGCTAGGGAGACAGGGGGGAGGTTTGAGACCCAGTACTTC. Its translation: CSARETGGRFETQYF.